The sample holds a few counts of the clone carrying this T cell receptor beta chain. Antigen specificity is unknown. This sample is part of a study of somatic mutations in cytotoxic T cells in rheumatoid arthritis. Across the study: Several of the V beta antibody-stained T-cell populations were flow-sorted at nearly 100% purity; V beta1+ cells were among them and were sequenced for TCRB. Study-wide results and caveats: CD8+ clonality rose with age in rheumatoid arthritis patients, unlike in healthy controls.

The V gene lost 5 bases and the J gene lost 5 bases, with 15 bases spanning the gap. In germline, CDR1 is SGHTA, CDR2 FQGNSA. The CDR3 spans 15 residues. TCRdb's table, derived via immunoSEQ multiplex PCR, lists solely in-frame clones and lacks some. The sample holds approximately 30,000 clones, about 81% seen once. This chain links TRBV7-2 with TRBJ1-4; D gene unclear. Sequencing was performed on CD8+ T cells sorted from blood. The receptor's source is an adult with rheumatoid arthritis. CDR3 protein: CASSSLVGRNEKLFF. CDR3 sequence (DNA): TGTGCCAGCAGCAGCTTAGTGGGAAGAAATGAAAAACTGTTTTTT.